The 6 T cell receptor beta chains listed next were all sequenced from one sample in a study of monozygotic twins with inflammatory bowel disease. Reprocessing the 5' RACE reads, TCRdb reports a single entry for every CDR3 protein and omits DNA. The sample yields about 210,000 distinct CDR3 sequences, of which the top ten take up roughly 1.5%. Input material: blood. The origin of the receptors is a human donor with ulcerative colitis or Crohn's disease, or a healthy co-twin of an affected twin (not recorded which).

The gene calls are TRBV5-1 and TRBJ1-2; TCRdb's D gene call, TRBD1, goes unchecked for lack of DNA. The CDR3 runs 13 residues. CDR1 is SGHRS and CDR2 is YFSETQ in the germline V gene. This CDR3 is CASTQDSFYGYTF.

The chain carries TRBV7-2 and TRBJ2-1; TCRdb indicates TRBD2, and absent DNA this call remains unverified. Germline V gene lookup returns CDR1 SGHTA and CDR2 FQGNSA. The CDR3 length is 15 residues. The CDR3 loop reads CASTSPSGGYNEQFF.

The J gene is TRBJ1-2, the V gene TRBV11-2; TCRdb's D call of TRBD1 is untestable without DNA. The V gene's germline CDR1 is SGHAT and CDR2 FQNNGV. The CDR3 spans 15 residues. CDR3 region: CASSPTRGGTYGYTF.

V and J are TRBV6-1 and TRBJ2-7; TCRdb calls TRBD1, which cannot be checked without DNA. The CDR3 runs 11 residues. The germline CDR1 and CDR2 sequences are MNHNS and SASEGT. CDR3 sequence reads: CASTDRTEQYF.

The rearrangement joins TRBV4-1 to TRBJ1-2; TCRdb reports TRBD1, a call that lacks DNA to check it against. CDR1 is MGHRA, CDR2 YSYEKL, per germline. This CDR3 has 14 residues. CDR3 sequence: CASSPRIQDLGYTF.

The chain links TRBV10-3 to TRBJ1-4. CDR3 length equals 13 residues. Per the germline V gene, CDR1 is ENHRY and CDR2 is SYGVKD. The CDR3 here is CAIVSRLGEKLFF.